Sequencing of this T cell receptor beta chain was carried out in a study of blood T cell repertoires in COVID-19. At the level of the study: Material from acute and convalescent COVID-19 was sourced from the United States, Italy and Spain. The cDNA or gDNA used as material had been derived from T cells, B-cell-depleted T cells, or PBMCs.

Measured with immunoSEQ multiplex PCR; TCRdb has only the in-frame clones, and not every one. In the table there are about 150,000 clones, more than 80% of which are singletons. This CDR3 is built from 16 residues. The germline CDR1 and CDR2 sequences are LNHDA and SQIVND (reference sequence). Trimming took 5 bases from V and 1 from J, leaving 15 bases between them. This receptor was obtained from a man aged 18 to 29 with COVID-19, enrolled during active disease. The rearrangement links TRBV19 to TRBJ2-1; TRBD2 is a possible D gene (5 bases). The sequencing input was peripheral blood. The CDR3 loop reads CASSSSGPASYNEQFF. DNA for the CDR3: TGTGCCAGTAGTTCCAGCGGACCCGCGTCCTACAATGAGCAGTTCTTC.